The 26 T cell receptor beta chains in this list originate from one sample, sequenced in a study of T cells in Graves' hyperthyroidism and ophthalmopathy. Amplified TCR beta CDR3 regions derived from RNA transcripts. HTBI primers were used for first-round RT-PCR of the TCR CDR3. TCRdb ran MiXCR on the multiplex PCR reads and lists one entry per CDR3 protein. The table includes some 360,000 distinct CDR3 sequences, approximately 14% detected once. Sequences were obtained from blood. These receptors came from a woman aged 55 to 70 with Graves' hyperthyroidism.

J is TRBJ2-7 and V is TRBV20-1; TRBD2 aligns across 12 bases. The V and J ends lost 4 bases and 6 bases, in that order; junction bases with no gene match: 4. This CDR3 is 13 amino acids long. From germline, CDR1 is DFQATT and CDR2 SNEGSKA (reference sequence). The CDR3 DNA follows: TGCAGTGCTACTAGCGGGAGGGCCGCCGAGCAGTACTTC. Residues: CSATSGRAAEQYF.

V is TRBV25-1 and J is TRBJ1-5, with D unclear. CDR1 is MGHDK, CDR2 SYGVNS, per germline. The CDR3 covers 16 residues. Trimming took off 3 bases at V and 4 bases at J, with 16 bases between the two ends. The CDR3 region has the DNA TGTGCCAGCAGTGAGCTTGGGGTTGGGGATAATCAGCCCCAGCATTTT. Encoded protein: CASSELGVGDNQPQHF.

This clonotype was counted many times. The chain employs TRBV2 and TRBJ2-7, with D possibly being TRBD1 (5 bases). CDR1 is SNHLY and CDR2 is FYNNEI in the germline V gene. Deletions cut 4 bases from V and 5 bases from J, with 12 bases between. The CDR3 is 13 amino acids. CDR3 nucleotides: TGTGCCAGCAGTGTCCTTTCAGGGAACGAGCAGTACTTC. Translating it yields CASSVLSGNEQYF.

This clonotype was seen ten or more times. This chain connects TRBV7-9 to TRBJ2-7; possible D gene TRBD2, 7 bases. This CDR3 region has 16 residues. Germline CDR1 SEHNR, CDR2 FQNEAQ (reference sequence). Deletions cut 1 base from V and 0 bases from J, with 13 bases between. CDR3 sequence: CASSLVGGAPSYEQYF. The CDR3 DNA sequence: TGTGCCAGCAGCTTAGTGGGGGGGGCTCCCTCCTACGAGCAGTACTTC.

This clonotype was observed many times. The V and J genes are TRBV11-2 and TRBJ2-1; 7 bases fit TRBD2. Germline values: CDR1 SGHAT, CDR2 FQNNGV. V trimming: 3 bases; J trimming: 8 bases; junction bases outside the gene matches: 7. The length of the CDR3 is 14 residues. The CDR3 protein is CASSLTGGRYEQFF. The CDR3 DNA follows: TGTGCCAGCAGCTTGACGGGGGGTAGGTATGAGCAGTTCTTC.

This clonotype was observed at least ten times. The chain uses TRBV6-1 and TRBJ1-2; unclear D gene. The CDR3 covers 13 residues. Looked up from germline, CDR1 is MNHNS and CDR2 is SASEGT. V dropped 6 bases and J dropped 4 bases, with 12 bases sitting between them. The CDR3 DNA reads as TGTGCCAGCAGGCAGGTTGAGGCCTATGGCTACACCTTC. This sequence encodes CASRQVEAYGYTF.

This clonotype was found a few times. The CDR3 bases are TGCAGTGCTAGACGAGGGCGTTGGGACACTGAAGCTTTCTTT. This codes for CSARRGRWDTEAFF. V gene TRBV20-1 combines with J gene TRBJ1-1; D unclear. Germline V CDR1 and CDR2: DFQATT, SNEGSKA (reference sequence). The CDR3 length is 14 residues. Trimming left V 2 bases short and J 3 bases short, with 13 bases between.

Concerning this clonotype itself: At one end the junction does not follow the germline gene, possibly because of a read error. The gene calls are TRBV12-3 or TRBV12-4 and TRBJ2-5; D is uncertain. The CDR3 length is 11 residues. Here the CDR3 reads CASSLKESQYF. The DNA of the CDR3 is TGTGCCAGCAGTTTAAAAGAGAGCCAGTACTTC.

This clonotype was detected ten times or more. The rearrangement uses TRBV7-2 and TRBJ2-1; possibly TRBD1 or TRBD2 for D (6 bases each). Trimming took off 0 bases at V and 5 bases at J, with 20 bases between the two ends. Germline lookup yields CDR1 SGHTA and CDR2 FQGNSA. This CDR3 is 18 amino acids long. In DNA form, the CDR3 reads TGTGCCAGCAGCTTAGCCCCCCCGGGGGCTCGGACCCACAATGAGCAGTTCTTC. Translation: CASSLAPPGARTHNEQFF.

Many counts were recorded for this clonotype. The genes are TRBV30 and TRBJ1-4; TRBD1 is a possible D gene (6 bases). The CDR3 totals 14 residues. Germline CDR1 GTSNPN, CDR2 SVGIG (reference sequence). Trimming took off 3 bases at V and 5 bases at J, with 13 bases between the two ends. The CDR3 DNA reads TGTGCCTGGAGGCCGGACAGCTTCAATGAAAAACTGTTTTTT. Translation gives CAWRPDSFNEKLFF.

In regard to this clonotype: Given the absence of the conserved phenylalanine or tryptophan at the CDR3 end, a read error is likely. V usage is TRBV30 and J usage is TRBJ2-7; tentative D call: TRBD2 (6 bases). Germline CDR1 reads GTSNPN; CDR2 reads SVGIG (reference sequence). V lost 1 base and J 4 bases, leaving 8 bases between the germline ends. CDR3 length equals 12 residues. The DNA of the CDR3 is TGTGCCTGGAGTGGTGCGGGATACGAGCAGTACCTC. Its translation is CAWSGAGYEQYL.

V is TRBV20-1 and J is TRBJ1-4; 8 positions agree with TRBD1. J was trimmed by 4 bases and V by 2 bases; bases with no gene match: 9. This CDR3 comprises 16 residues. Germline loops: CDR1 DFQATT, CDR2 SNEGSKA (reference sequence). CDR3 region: CSARTLQGAYNEKLFF. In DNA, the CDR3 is TGCAGTGCTAGAACCCTGCAGGGGGCATATAATGAAAAACTGTTTTTT.

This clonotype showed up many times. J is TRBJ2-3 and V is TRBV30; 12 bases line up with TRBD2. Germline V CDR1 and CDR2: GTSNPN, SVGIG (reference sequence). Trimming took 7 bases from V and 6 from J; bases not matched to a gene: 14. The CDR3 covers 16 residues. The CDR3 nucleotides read TGTGCCTCGACCTGGGAAGGACTAGCGGGAATGGATACGCAGTATTTT. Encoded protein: CASTWEGLAGMDTQYF.

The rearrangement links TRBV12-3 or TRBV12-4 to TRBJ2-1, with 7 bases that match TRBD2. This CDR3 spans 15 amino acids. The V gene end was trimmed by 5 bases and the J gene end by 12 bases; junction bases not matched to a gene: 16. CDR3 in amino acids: CASSRLGLATGGQFF. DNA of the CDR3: TGTGCCAGCAGTAGGCTGGGGCTAGCGACGGGGGGGCAGTTCTTC.

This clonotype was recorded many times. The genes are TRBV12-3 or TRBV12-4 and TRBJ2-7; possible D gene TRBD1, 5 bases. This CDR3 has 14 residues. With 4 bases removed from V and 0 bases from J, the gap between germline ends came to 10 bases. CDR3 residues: CASSSSQGSYEQYF. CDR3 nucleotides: TGTGCCAGCAGTTCAAGCCAGGGCTCCTACGAGCAGTACTTC.

The DNA of the CDR3 is TGTGCCAGCAGCCTTTCACAGCGAGATACGCAGTATTTT. Protein: CASSLSQRDTQYF. The J gene is TRBJ2-3, the V gene TRBV3-1; no clear D gene. Germline assignment: CDR1 LGHDT and CDR2 YNNKEL (reference sequence). V lost 4 bases and J lost 5, with 10 bases in between. This CDR3 spans 13 amino acids.

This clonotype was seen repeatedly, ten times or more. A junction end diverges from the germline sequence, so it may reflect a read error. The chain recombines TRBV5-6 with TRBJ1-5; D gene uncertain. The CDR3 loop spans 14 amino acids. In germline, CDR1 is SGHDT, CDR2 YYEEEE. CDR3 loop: CASSLGAGNRPQHF. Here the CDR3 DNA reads TGTGCCAGCAGCTTGGGGGCAGGTAATCGGCCCCAGCATTTT. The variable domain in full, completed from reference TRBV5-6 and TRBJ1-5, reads DAGVTQSPTHLIKTRGQQVTLRCSPKSGHDTVSWYQQALGQGPQFIFQYYEEEERQRGNFPDRFSGHQFPNYSSELNVNALLLGDSALYLCASSLGAGNRPQHFGDGTRLSIL.

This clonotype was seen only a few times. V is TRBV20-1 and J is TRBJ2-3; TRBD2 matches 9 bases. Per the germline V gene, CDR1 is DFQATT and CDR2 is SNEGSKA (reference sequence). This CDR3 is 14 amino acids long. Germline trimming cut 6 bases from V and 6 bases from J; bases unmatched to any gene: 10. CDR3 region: CSAHGLAITDTQYF. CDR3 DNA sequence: TGCAGTGCCCACGGACTAGCGATCACGGATACGCAGTATTTT.

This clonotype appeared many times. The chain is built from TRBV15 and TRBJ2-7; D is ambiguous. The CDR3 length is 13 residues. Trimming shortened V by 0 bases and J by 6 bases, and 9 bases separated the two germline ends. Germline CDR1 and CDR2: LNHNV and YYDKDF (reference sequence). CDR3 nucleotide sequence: TGTGCCACCAGCAGAGAGGACCGCCGCGAGCAGTACTTC. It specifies CATSREDRREQYF.

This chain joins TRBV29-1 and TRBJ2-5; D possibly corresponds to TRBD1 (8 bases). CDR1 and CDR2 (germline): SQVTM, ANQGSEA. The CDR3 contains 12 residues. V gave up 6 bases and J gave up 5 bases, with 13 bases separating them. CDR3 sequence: CSVYRGGETQYF. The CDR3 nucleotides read TGCAGCGTGTACAGGGGGGGGGAGACCCAGTACTTC.

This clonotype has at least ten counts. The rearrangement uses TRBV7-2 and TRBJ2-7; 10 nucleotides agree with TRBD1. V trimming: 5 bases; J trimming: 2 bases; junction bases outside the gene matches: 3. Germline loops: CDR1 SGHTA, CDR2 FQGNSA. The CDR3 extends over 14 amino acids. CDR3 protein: CASSIGQGAYEQYF. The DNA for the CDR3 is TGTGCCAGCAGCATCGGACAGGGGGCCTACGAGCAGTACTTC.

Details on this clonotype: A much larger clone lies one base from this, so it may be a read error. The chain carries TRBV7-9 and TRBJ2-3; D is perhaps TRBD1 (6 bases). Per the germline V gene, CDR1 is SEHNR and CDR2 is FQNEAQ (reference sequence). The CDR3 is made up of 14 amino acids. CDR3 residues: CASTKRGSIDTQYF. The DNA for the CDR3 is TGTGCCAGCACTAAGAGGGGGAGCATAGATACGCAGTATTTT.

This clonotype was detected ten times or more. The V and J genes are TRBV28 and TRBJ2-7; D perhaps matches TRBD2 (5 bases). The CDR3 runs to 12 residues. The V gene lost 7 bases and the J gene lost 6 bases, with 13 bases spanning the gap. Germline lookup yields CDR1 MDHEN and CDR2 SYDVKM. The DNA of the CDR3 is TGTGCCAGCACCACCGGACTTCTCGAGCAGTACTTC. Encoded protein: CASTTGLLEQYF.

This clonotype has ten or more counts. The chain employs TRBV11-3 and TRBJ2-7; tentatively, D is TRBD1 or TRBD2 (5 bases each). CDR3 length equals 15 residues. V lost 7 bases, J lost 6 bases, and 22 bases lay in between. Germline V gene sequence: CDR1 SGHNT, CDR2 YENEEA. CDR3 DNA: TGTGCCAGCAACGGGGCCGGAGCCGGTCCGGGCGAGCAGTACTTC. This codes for CASNGAGAGPGEQYF.

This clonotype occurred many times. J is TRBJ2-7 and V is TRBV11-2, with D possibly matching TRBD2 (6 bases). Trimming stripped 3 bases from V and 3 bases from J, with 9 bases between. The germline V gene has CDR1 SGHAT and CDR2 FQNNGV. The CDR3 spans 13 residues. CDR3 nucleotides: TGTGCCAGCAGCTTGGGCGGGAACTACGAGCAGTACTTC. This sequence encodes CASSLGGNYEQYF.

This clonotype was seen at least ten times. CDR3 loop: CASTRTEETQYF. The CDR3 region has the DNA TGTGCCAGCACCAGGACTGAAGAGACCCAGTACTTC. The V and J genes are TRBV6-5 and TRBJ2-5; TRBD2 is a possible D gene (5 bases). Trimming cost V 7 bases and J 3 bases, with 9 bases left between them. The CDR3 loop spans 12 amino acids. Germline V gene sequence: CDR1 MNHEY, CDR2 SVGAGI.